The table lists the clone carrying this T cell receptor beta chain with a count of one. The antigen is undetermined. Germline V gene sequence: CDR1 KGHSH, CDR2 LQKENI. The CDR3 length is 16 residues. The ends were cut back, 3 bases at V and 6 bases at J, with 20 bases in the middle. The data derive from a study of T cells and copy number aberrations in small-cell lung cancer. General observations from the study: Sequencing artifacts are a known risk, since all specimens were formalin-fixed paraffin-embedded.

Donors had limited-stage small-cell lung cancer and underwent surgical resection in Hangzhou, China, between about 2008 and 2020. Assay: immunoSEQ multiplex PCR; the TCRdb copy retains only in-frame clones and omits some. The sample includes fewer than 2,500 clones, approximately 82% of them seen just once. Sequenced material: normal tissue next to the tumor. J is TRBJ1-1 and V is TRBV18; a weak D match, TRBD1 (6 bases). The clonotype originates from a woman in her 50s with small cell lung cancer. The CDR3 DNA sequence: TGTGCCAGCTCACCTACAGAAAGAACAGGGATCCCTGAAGCTTTCTTT. It encodes CASSPTERTGIPEAFF.